Following are 7 T cell receptor beta chains from one sample sequenced in a study of monozygotic twins with cystic fibrosis (dated by TCRdb to about 2021). Preparation of the library involved the immunoSEQ multiplex PCR assay. TCRdb took over this immuneACCESS table, retaining in-frame rearrangements with V and J assigned. Such tables are incomplete; in checked studies, under half of the missing clones stem from an unresolved V gene, and the remainder is unexplained. In all, the sample holds about 32,000 clones, and roughly 90% of those were seen once. The ten most abundant clones make up roughly 1% of the sample. What was sequenced was blood. Receptor source: a girl aged 2-10 years with cystic fibrosis.

The CDR3 region is CATSTGGEAFF. CDR3 coding DNA: TGTGCCACCAGCACGGGCGGGGAAGCTTTCTTT. V usage is TRBV15 and J usage is TRBJ1-1; no reliable D call. Germline assignment: CDR1 LNHNV and CDR2 YYDKDF (reference sequence). The germline V and J ends were trimmed by 4 bases and 8 bases, with 8 bases remaining between them. This CDR3 spans 11 amino acids.

The chain is built from TRBV6-1 and TRBJ1-5, with D hard to call. The CDR3 has 15 residues. Germline V gene lookup returns CDR1 MNHNS and CDR2 SASEGT. V was trimmed by 10 bases and J by 1 base, leaving 17 bases between them. The CDR3 nucleotides are TGTGCCACTACCAGAGGGCAGGTGAGCAATCAGCCCCAGCATTTT. Translated, it gives CATTRGQVSNQPQHF.

The chain links TRBV5-4 to TRBJ2-7, with TRBD2 matching over 7 bases. The J segment lost 3 bases and the V segment lost 3 bases, leaving 6 bases of the junction unmatched. The CDR3 is made up of 14 amino acids. CDR1 and CDR2 from the germline V gene are SGHNT and YYREEE (reference sequence). The DNA of the CDR3 is TGTGCCAGCAGCTCCGGGACTATAAACTACGAGCAGTACTTC. The encoded protein is CASSSGTINYEQYF.

The chain combines TRBV2 with TRBJ1-4, with TRBD1 matching 7 bases. This CDR3 comprises 15 residues. The V and J ends lost 4 bases and 8 bases, in that order; junction bases with no gene match: 10. CDR1 is SNHLY, CDR2 FYNNEI, per germline. DNA of the CDR3: TGTGCCAGCAGTGGCCACAGGGGAGCGGGAGAAAAACTGTTTTTT. Protein sequence: CASSGHRGAGEKLFF.

In this sample, this clone turned up a few times. The V call is TRBV11-3, the J call TRBJ2-2; weak D call: TRBD2 (6 bases). Germline V gene lookup returns CDR1 SGHNT and CDR2 YENEEA. This CDR3 has 14 residues. V lost 5 bases and J lost 6, with 13 bases in between. CDR3 in DNA: TGTGCCAGCAGCCTTGGGACTGAGTCCGGGGAGCTGTTTTTT. Translating gives CASSLGTESGELFF. The whole variable domain, remainder taken from reference TRBV11-3 and TRBJ2-2, is EAGVVQSPRYKIIEKKQPVAFWCNPISGHNTLYWYLQNLGQGPELLIRYENEEAVDDSQLPKDRFSAERLKGVDSTLKIQPAELGDSAVYLCASSLGTESGELFFGEGSRLTVL.

The V and J genes are TRBV6-1 and TRBJ1-1; D gene uncertain. This CDR3 has 13 amino acids. V lost 2 bases and J 8 bases, leaving 12 bases between the germline ends. Germline loops: CDR1 MNHNS, CDR2 SASEGT. CDR3 nucleotide sequence: TGTGCCAGCAGTGAAAGGGCCTCTAGCGAAGCTTTCTTT. Translating gives CASSERASSEAFF.

The chain combines TRBV18 with TRBJ2-7; D remains ambiguous. The CDR3 consists of 12 residues. Trimming left V 3 bases short and J 3 bases short, with 6 bases between. The V gene's germline CDR1 is KGHSH and CDR2 LQKENI. DNA for the CDR3: TGTGCCAGCTCACCTGCTGGCTACGAGCAGTACTTC. This gives the protein CASSPAGYEQYF. The full variable domain, with the rest looked up from reference TRBV18 and TRBJ2-7, is NAGVMQNPRHLVRRRGQEARLRCSPMKGHSHVYWYRQLPEEGLKFMVYLQKENIIDESGMPKERFSAEFPKEGPSILRIQQVVRGDSAAYFCASSPAGYEQYFGPGTRLTVT.